Presented here are 12 T cell receptor beta chains from one specimen sequenced in a study of cytotoxic CD8 clonotypes in ibrutinib-treated CLL. Using immunoSEQ multiplex PCR, the repertoire was profiled, and TCRdb retains in-frame clones only, with some absent. The sample contains approximately 45,000 clones, almost 70% of which appear only once. Sequences were derived from PBMCs, sampled after 12 months of ibrutinib treatment. These receptors all come from a human donor with chronic lymphocytic leukemia.

The chain employs TRBV6-1 and TRBJ2-7, with 11 bases lining up with TRBD1. The germline CDR1 and CDR2 sequences are MNHNS and SASEGT. J was trimmed by 3 bases and V by 8 bases; bases with no gene match: 6. The CDR3 sequence is 14 residues long. CDR3 nucleotide sequence: TGTGCCAGCCTACGGACAGGGGGCCGCTACGAGCAGTACTTC. Translating it yields CASLRTGGRYEQYF.

This chain uses TRBV29-1 with TRBJ2-1; the match to TRBD2 covers 10 bases. The CDR3 runs 16 residues. Germline V gene lookup returns CDR1 SQVTM and CDR2 ANQGSEA. After removal of 7 bases from V and 7 bases from J, the junction contained 16 bases not matched to a gene. The CDR3 protein is CSGTSGNLYKNNEQFF. The CDR3 nucleotides are TGCAGCGGAACTAGCGGGAATCTTTATAAAAATAATGAGCAGTTCTTC.

This chain connects TRBV29-1 to TRBJ2-3; 9 bases are a match to TRBD2. V shed 3 bases, J shed 5 bases, and the junction held 6 bases outside the gene matches. The CDR3 is 14 residues long. In germline, CDR1 is SQVTM, CDR2 ANQGSEA. CDR3 sequence: CSVDGIAGVDTQYF. The CDR3 nucleotides read TGCAGCGTTGATGGGATAGCGGGAGTAGATACGCAGTATTTT.

This chain joins TRBV10-3 and TRBJ2-1; D is uncertain. V lost 2 bases and J lost 6, with 17 bases in between. Germline CDR1 reads ENHRY; CDR2 reads SYGVKD. The CDR3 is 16 amino acids. CDR3 DNA sequence: TGTGCCATCAGTGAGAACCAACTAACCTGGGGCAATGAGCAGTTCTTC. It encodes CAISENQLTWGNEQFF.

This clone was seen only a few times. The chain combines TRBV6-6 with TRBJ1-1; weak D call: TRBD1 (5 bases). V was pared by 4 bases and J by 3 bases, with 9 bases between. The CDR3 consists of 13 residues. Germline lookup yields CDR1 MNHNY and CDR2 SVGAGI (reference sequence). The CDR3 region has the DNA TGTGCCAGCAGTTCGCCCAGGGACACTGAAGCTTTCTTT. This codes for CASSSPRDTEAFF.

This clone appeared a few times. CDR3 DNA: TGTGCCAGCAGGGAGGACCTGAACACTGAAGCTTTCTTT. The encoded protein is CASREDLNTEAFF. The chain employs TRBV6-1 and TRBJ1-1; D not certain. The germline gives CDR1 MNHNS, CDR2 SASEGT. The CDR3 runs 13 residues. Trimming took off 6 bases at V and 0 bases at J, with 8 bases between the two ends.

This chain uses TRBV7-2 with TRBJ2-3; no clear D. CDR1 is SGHTA and CDR2 is FQGNSA in the germline V gene. This CDR3 has 15 amino acids. V was clipped by 0 bases and J by 5 bases, with 12 bases between them. The CDR3 bases are TGTGCCAGCAGCTTAGCATTAGTAACCGGAGATACGCAGTATTTT. Residues: CASSLALVTGDTQYF.

The V and J genes are TRBV30 and TRBJ2-1; D remains ambiguous. Germline V lookup: CDR1 GTSNPN, CDR2 SVGIG (reference sequence). There are 10 residues in the CDR3. The germline V and J ends were trimmed by 8 bases and 4 bases, with 6 bases remaining between them. CDR3 region: CAAGYNEQFF. DNA for the CDR3: TGTGCCGCCGGGTACAATGAGCAGTTCTTC. Complete variable domain (other parts from reference TRBV30 and TRBJ2-1): SQTIHQWPATLVQPVGSPLSLECTVEGTSNPNLYWYRQAAGRGLQLLFYSVGIGQISSEVPQNLSASRPQDRQFILSSKKLLLSDSGFYLCAAGYNEQFFGPGTRLTVL.

This sequence joins TRBV28 and TRBJ2-1, with D maybe TRBD2 (5 bases). The CDR3 extends over 15 amino acids. Trimming took off 3 bases at V and 1 base at J, with 10 bases between the two ends. Per the germline V gene, CDR1 is MDHEN and CDR2 is SYDVKM. CDR3 protein: CASSFEGISYNEQFF. CDR3 bases: TGTGCCAGCAGTTTCGAGGGTATATCCTACAATGAGCAGTTCTTC.

This chain links TRBV15 with TRBJ2-7, with 12 bases matching TRBD2. V was clipped by 5 bases and J by 2 bases; unmatched bases: 4. There are 15 residues in the CDR3. Germline V gene data show CDR1 as LNHNV and CDR2 as YYDKDF (reference sequence). This CDR3 reads CATSPGLAGPYEQYF. The CDR3 region has the DNA TGTGCCACCAGCCCGGGACTAGCGGGCCCCTACGAGCAGTACTTC.

This clone has a single count. The chain joins TRBV10-3 to TRBJ2-6; D is unclear. V was cut by 0 bases and J by 4 bases, with 7 bases left in between. In germline, CDR1 is ENHRY, CDR2 SYGVKD. The CDR3 is made up of 15 amino acids. The CDR3 loop is CAISESTTGANVLTF. CDR3 nucleotides: TGTGCCATCAGTGAGTCAACCACCGGGGCCAACGTCCTGACTTTC.

This chain links TRBV7-9 with TRBJ2-3, with D tentatively TRBD1 (6 bases). V was pared by 5 bases and J by 3 bases, with 15 bases between. This CDR3 is 15 amino acids long. Germline V lookup: CDR1 SEHNR, CDR2 FQNEAQ (reference sequence). The CDR3 reads CASSEQGFGTDTQYF. Written as DNA, the CDR3 is TGTGCCAGCAGCGAACAGGGATTTGGGACAGATACGCAGTATTTT.